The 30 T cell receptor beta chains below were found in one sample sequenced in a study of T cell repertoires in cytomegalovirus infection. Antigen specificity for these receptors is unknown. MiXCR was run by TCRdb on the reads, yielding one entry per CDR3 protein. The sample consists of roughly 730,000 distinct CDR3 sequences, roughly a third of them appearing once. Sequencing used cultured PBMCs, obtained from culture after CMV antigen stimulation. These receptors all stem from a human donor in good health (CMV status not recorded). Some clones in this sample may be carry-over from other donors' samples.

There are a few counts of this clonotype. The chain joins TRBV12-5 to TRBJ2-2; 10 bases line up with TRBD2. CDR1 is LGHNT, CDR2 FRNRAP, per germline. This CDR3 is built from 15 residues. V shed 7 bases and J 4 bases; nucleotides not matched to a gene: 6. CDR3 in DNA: TGTGCTAGTGCCCTAGCGGGAGTGGGCACCGGGGAGCTGTTTTTT. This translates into CASALAGVGTGELFF.

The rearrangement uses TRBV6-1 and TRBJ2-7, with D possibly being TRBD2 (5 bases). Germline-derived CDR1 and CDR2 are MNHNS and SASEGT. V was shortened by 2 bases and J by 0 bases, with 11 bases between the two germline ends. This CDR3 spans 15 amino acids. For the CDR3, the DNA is TGTGCCAGCAGTGAACGGAGCGGAGTCTCCTACGAGCAGTACTTC. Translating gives CASSERSGVSYEQYF.

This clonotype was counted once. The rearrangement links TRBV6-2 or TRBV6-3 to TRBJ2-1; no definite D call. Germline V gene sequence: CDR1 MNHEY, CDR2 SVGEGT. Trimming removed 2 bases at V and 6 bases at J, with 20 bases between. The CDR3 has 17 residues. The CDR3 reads CASSYPPNWLGRNEQFF. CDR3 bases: TGTGCCAGCAGTTACCCCCCAAATTGGTTAGGTCGCAATGAGCAGTTCTTC.

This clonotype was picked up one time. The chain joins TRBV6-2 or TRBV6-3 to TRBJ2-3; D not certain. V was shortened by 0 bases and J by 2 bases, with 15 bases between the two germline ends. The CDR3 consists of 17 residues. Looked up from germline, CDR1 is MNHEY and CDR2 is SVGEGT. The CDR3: CASSYSIRDSYTDTQYF. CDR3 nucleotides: TGTGCCAGCAGTTACTCGATTCGCGACTCCTACACAGATACGCAGTATTTT.

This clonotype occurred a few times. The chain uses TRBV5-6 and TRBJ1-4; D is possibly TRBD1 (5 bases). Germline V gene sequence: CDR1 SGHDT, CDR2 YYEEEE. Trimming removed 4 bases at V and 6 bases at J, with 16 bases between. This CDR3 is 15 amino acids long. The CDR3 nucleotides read TGTGCCAGCAGCCTGGGACCCTCGGGGGATGAAAAACTGTTTTTT. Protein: CASSLGPSGDEKLFF.

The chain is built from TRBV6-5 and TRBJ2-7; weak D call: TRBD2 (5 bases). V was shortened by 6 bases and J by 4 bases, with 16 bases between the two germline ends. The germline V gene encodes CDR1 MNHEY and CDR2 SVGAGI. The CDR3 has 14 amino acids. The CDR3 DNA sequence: TGTGCCAGCAGCCGACGGGGTCTCCTTTACGAGCAGTACTTC. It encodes CASSRRGLLYEQYF.

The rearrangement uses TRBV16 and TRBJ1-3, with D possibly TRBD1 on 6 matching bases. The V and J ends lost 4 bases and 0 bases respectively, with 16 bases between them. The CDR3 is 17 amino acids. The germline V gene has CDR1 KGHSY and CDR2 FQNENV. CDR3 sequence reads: CASSPKGTPSSGNTIYF. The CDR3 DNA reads TGTGCCAGCAGCCCTAAGGGGACACCGAGCTCTGGAAACACCATATATTTT.

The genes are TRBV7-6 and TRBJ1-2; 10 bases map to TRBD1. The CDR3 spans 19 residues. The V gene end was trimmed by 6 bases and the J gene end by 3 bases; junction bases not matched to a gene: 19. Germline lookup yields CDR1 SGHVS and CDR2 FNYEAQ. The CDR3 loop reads CASSPTGGGGPGFDYGYTF. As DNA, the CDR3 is TGTGCCAGCAGTCCGACAGGGGGCGGAGGTCCTGGGTTTGACTATGGCTACACCTTC.

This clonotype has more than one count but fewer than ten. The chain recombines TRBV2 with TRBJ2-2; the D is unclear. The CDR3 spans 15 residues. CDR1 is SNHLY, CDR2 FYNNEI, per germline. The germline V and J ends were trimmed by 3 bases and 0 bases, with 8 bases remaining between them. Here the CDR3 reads CASSEGLANTGELFF. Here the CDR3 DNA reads TGTGCCAGCAGTGAGGGTCTAGCGAACACCGGGGAGCTGTTTTTT.

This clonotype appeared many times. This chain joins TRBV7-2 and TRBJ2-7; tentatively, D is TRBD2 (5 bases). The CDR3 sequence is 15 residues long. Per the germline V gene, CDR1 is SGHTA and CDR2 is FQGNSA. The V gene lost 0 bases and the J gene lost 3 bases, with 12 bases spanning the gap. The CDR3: CASSLAAAGSYEQYF. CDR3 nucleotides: TGTGCCAGCAGCTTAGCGGCCGCGGGTAGCTACGAGCAGTACTTC. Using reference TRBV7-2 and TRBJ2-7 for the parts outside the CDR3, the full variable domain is GAGVSQSPSNKVTEKGKDVELRCDPISGHTALYWYRQSLGQGLEFLIYFQGNSAPDKSGLPSDRFSAERTGGSVSTLTIQRTQQEDSAVYLCASSLAAAGSYEQYFGPGTRLTVT.

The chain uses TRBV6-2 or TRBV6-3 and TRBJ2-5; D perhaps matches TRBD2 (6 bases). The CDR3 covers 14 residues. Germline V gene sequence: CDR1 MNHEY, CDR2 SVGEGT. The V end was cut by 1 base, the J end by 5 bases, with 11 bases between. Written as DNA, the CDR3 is TGTGCCAGCAGTTACTTGACTAGTTCTGAGACCCAGTACTTC. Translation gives CASSYLTSSETQYF.

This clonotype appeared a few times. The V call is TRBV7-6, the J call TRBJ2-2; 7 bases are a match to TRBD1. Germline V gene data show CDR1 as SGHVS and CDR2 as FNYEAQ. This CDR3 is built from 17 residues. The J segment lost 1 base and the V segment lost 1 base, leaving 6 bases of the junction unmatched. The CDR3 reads CASSLGAGTVNTGELFF. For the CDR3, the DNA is TGTGCCAGCAGCTTAGGCGCCGGGACAGTGAACACCGGGGAGCTGTTTTTT.

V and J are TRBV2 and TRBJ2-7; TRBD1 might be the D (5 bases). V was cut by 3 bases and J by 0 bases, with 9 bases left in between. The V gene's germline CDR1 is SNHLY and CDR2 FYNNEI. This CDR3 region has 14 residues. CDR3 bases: TGTGCCAGCAGTGAGGGTACAGGCTCCTACGAGCAGTACTTC. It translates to CASSEGTGSYEQYF.

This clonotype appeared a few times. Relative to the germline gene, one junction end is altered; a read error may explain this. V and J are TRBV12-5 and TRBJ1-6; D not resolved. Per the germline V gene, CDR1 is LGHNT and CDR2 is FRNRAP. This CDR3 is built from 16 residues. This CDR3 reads CASGLIVGSHNSPLHF. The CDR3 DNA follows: TGTGCTAGTGGTTTGATAGTGGGCTCCCATAATTCACCCCTCCACTTT.

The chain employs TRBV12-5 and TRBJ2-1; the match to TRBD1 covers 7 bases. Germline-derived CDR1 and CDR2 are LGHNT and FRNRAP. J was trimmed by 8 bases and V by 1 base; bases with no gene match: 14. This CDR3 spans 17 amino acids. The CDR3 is CASGLGRQGSAEDEQFF. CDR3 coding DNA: TGTGCTAGTGGTTTGGGGAGACAGGGTTCGGCAGAGGATGAGCAGTTCTTC.

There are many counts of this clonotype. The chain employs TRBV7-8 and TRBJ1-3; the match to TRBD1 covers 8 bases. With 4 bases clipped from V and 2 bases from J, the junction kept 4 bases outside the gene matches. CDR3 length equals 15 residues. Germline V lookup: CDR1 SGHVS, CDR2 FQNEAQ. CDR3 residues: CASSSFRGPGNTIYF. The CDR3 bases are TGTGCCAGCAGCTCCTTCAGGGGGCCTGGAAACACCATATATTTT.

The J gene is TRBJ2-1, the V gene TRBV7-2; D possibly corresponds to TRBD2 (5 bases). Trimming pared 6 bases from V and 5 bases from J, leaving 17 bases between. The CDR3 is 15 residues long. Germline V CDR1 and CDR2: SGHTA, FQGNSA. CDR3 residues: CASRRRTWGDNEQFF. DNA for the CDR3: TGTGCCAGCAGAAGAAGGACTTGGGGAGACAATGAGCAGTTCTTC.

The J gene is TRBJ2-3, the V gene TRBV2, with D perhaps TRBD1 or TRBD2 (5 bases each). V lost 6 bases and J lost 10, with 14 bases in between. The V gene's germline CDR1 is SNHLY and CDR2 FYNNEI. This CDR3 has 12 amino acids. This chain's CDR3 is CASRAGTAAQYF. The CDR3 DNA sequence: TGTGCCAGCAGAGCAGGGACGGCGGCGCAGTATTTT.

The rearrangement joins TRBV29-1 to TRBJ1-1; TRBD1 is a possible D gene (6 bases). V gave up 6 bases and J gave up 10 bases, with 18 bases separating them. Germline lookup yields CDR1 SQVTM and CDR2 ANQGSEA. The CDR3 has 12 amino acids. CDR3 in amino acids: CSVRGLRGGAFF. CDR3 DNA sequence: TGCAGCGTCAGGGGACTCCGGGGTGGAGCTTTCTTT.

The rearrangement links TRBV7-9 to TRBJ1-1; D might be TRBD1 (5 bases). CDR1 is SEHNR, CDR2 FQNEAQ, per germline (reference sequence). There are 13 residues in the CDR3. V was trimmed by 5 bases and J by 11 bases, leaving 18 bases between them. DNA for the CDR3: TGTGCCAGCAGCCCGGACATAGGGGTATACGCTTTCTTT. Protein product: CASSPDIGVYAFF.

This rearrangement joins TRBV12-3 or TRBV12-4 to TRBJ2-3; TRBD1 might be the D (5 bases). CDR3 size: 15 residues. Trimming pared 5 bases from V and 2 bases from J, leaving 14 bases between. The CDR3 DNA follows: TGTGCCAGCAGTGACCCCGACAGTTACACAGATACGCAGTATTTT. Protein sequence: CASSDPDSYTDTQYF.

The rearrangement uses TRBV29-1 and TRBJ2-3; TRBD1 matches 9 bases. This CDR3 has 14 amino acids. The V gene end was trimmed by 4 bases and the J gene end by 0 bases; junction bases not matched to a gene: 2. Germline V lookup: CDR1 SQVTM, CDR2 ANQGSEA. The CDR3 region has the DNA TGCAGCGTTGGGGACAGGGCTAGCACAGATACGCAGTATTTT. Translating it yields CSVGDRASTDTQYF.

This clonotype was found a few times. The CDR3 reads CASSQDHRGRGLNEQYF. The CDR3 region has the DNA TGCGCCAGCAGCCAAGACCACCGGGGTCGGGGGTTGAACGAGCAGTACTTC. The chain combines TRBV4-3 with TRBJ2-7; possible D gene TRBD2, 6 bases. The CDR3 consists of 17 residues. Germline V lookup: CDR1 LGHNA, CDR2 YSLEER. V lost 0 bases, J lost 5 bases, and 20 bases lay in between.

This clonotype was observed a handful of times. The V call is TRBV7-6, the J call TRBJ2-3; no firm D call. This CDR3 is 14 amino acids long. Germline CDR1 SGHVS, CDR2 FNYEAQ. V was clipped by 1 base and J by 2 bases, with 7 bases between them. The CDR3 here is CASSLVRNTDTQYF. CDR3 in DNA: TGTGCCAGCAGCTTAGTGCGGAACACAGATACGCAGTATTTT.

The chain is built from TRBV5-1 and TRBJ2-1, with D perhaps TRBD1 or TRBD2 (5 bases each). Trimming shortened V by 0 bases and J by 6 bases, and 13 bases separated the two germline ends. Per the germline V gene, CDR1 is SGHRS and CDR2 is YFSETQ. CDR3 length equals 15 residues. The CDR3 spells CASSLEPSGANEQFF. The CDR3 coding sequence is TGCGCCAGCAGCTTGGAGCCGTCCGGGGCCAATGAGCAGTTCTTC.

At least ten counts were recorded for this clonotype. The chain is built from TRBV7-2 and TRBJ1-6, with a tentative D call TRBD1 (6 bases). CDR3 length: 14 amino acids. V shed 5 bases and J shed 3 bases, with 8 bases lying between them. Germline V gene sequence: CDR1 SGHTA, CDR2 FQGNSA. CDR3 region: CASSKTGYNSPLHF. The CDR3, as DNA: TGTGCCAGCAGCAAGACAGGCTATAATTCACCCCTCCACTTT.

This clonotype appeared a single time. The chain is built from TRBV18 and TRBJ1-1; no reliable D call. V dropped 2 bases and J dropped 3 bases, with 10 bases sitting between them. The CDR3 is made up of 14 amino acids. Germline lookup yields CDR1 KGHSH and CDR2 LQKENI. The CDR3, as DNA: TGTGCCAGCTCACCAAACAGTCAACACACTGAAGCTTTCTTT. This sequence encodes CASSPNSQHTEAFF.

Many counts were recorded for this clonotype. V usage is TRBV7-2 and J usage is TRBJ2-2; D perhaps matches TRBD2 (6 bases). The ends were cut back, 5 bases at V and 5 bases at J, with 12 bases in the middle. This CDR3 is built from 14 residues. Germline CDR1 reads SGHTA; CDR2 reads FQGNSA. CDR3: CASSREAGTGELFF. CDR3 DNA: TGTGCCAGCAGCCGAGAGGCGGGGACCGGGGAGCTGTTTTTT.

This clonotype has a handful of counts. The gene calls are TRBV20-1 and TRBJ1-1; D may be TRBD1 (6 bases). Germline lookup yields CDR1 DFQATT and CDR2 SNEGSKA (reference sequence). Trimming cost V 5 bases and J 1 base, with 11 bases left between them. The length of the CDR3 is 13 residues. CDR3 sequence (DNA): TGCAGTGCTTCCGGGACAACGAACACTGAAGCTTTCTTT. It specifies CSASGTTNTEAFF.

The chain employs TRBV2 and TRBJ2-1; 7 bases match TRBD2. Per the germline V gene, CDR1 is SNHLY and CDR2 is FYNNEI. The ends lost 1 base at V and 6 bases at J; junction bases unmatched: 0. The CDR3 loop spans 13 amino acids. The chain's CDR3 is CASSEGEGNEQFF. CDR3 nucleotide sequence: TGTGCCAGCAGTGAAGGGGAGGGCAATGAGCAGTTCTTC.